This TCR beta chain originates from a study of blood T cell repertoires in COVID-19. Study in general: Acute and convalescent COVID-19 specimens originated in the United States, Italy and Spain. The cDNA or gDNA used as material had been derived from T cells, B-cell-depleted T cells, or PBMCs.

Authors' methods: Estimation of nucleated cell counts relied on the amplification of reference gene primers. The assay was immunoSEQ multiplex PCR, and TCRdb's table has in-frame clones only and misses some. V, J and clone size are taken as reported in that table, and D and trimming were inferred from the DNA itself. This table has around 250,000 clones, more than 75% appearing once. Germline CDR1 is SGHDN and CDR2 is FVKESK. This CDR3 spans 15 amino acids. V was cut by 1 base and J by 0 bases, with 7 bases left in between. In its sample, this clone was seen once. Patients in Seattle were enrolled during active infection, then followed longitudinally.

The rearrangement uses TRBV14 and TRBJ1-3, with unresolved D. Sequencing was performed on peripheral blood. The clonotype originates from a woman older than 75 with COVID-19, enrolled during active disease. The CDR3 reads CASSQGAGSGNTIYF. In DNA, the CDR3 is TGTGCCAGCAGCCAAGGGGCAGGCTCTGGAAACACCATATATTTT.